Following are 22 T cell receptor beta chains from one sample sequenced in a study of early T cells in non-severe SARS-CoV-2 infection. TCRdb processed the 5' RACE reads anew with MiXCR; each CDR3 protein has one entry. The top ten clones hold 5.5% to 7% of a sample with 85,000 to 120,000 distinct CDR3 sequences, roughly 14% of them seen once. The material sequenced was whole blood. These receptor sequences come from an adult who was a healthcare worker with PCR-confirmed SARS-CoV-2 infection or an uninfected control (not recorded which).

CDR3 in amino acids: CASGQGNEKLFF. CDR3 coding DNA: TGTGCCAGCGGACAGGGAAATGAAAAACTGTTTTTT. The chain links TRBV19 to TRBJ1-4; 8 nucleotides agree with TRBD1. CDR1 and CDR2 from the germline V gene are LNHDA and SQIVND (reference sequence). The CDR3 totals 12 residues. V was clipped by 9 bases and J by 5 bases; unmatched bases: 2.

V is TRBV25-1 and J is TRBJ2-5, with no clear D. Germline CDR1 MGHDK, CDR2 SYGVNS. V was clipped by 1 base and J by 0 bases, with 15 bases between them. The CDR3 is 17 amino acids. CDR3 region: CASSELSRPQYQETQYF. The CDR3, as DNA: TGTGCCAGCAGTGAATTGTCGAGGCCTCAGTACCAAGAGACCCAGTACTTC.

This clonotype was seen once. The CDR3 sequence: CASGVRNEQFF. DNA of the CDR3: TGTGCCAGCGGGGTGAGAAATGAGCAGTTCTTC. V usage is TRBV6-2 or TRBV6-3 and J usage is TRBJ2-1, with D uncertain. From germline, CDR1 is MNHEY and CDR2 SVGEGT. The CDR3 is 11 amino acids. Trimming removed 8 bases at V and 7 bases at J, with 9 bases between.

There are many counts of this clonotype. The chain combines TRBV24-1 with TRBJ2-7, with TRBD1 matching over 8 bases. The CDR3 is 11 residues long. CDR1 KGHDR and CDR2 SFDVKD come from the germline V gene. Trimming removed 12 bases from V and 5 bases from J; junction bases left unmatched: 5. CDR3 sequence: CAALTGDEQYF. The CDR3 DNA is TGTGCCGCCCTGACAGGGGACGAGCAGTACTTC.

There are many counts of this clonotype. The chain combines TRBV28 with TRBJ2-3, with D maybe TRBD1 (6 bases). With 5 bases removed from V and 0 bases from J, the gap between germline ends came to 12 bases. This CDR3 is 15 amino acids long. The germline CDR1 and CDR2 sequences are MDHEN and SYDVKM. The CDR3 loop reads CASSMTGTSTDTQYF. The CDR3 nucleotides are TGTGCCAGCAGTATGACAGGCACTAGCACAGATACGCAGTATTTT.

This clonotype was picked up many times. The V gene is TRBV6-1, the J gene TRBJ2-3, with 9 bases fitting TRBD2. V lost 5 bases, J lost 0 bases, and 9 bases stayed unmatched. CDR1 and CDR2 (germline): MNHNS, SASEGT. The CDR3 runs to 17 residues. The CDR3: CASSYSLAGSSTDTQYF. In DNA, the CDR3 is TGTGCCAGCAGTTACAGTCTAGCGGGAAGTAGCACAGATACGCAGTATTTT.

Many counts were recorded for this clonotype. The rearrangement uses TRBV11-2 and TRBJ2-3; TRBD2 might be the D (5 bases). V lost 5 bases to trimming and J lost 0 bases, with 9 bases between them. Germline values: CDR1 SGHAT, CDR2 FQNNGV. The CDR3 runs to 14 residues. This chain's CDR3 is CASSPGFSTDTQYF. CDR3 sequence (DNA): TGTGCCAGCAGCCCGGGATTTAGCACAGATACGCAGTATTTT.

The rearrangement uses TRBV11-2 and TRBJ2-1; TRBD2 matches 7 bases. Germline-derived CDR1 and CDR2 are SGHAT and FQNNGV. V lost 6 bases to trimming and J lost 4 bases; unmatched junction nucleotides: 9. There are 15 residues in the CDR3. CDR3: CASRGGGLPYNEQFF. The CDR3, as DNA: TGTGCCAGCAGGGGGGGAGGGTTACCTTACAATGAGCAGTTCTTC.

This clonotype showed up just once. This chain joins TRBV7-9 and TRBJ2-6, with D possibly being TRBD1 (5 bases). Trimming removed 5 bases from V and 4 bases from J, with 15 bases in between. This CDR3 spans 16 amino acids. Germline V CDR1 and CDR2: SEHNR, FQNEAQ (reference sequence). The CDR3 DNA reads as TGTGCCAGCAGCCCTAGGGGTCACTCCGGGGCCAACGTCCTGACTTTC. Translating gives CASSPRGHSGANVLTF.

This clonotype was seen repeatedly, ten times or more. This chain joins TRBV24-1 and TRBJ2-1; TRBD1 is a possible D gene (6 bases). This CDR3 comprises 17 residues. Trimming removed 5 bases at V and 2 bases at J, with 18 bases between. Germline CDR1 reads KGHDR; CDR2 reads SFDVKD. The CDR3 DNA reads TGTGCCACCAGTGCTTCAAGACAGGCAGTCCCCTACAATGAGCAGTTCTTC. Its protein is CATSASRQAVPYNEQFF.

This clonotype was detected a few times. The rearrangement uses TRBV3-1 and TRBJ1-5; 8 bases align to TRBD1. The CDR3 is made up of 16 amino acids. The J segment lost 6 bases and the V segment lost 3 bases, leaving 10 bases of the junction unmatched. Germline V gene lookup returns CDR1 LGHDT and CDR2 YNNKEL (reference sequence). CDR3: CASSHGQGVRVQPQHF. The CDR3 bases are TGTGCCAGCAGCCATGGACAGGGTGTAAGGGTTCAGCCCCAGCATTTT.

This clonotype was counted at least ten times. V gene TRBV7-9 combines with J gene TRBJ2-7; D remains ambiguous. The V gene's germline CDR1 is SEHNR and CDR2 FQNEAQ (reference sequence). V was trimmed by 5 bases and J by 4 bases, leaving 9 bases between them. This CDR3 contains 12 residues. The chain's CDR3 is CASSAQPYEQYF. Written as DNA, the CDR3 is TGTGCCAGCAGCGCCCAGCCGTACGAGCAGTACTTC.

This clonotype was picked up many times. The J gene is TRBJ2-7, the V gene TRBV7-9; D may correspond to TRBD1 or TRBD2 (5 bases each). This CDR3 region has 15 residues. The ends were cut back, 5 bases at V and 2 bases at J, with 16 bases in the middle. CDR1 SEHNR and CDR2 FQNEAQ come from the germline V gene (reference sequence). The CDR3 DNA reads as TGTGCCAGCAGCCCGCCGGGACCCAAGACCTACGAGCAGTACTTC. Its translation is CASSPPGPKTYEQYF.

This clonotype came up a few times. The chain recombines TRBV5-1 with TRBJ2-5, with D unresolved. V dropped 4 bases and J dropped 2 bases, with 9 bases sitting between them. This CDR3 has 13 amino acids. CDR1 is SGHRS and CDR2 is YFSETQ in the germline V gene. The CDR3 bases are TGCGCCAGCAGCCAGGACGGGCAAGAGACCCAGTACTTC. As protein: CASSQDGQETQYF.

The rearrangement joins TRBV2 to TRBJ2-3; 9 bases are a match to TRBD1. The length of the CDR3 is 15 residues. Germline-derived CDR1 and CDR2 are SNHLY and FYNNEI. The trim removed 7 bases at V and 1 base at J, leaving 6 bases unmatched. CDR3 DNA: TGTGCCAGCACCCCGGACAGGGGAGGCACAGATACGCAGTATTTT. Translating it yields CASTPDRGGTDTQYF.

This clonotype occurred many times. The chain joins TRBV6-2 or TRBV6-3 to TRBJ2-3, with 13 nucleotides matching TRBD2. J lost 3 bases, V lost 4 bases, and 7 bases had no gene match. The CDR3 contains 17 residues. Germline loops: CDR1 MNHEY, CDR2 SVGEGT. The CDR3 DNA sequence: TGTGCCAGCAGTTTCCCGACTAGCGGGAGGACGACAGATACGCAGTATTTT. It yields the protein CASSFPTSGRTTDTQYF.

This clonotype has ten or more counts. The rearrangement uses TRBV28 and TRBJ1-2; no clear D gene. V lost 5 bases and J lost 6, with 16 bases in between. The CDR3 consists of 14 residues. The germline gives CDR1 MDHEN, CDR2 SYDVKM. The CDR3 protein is CASSVHQKKNGYTF. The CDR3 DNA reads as TGTGCCAGCAGTGTCCACCAGAAAAAGAATGGCTACACCTTC.

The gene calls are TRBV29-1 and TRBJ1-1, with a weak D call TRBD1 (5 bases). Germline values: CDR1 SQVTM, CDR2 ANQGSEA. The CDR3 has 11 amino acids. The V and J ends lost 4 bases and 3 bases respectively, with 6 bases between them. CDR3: CSVAGDTEAFF. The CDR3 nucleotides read TGCAGCGTTGCGGGGGACACTGAAGCTTTCTTT.

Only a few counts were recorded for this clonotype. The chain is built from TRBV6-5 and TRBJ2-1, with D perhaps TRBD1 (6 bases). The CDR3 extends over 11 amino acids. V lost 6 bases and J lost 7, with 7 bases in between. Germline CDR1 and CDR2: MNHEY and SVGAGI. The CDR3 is CASRQGNEQFF. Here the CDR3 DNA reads TGTGCCAGCAGACAGGGAAATGAGCAGTTCTTC.

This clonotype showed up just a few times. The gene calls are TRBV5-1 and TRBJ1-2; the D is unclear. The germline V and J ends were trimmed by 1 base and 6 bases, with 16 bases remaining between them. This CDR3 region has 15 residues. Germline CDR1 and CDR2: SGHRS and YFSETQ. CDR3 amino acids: CASSLTDPQRNGYTF. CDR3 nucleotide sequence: TGCGCCAGCAGCTTGACCGACCCCCAGAGGAATGGCTACACCTTC.

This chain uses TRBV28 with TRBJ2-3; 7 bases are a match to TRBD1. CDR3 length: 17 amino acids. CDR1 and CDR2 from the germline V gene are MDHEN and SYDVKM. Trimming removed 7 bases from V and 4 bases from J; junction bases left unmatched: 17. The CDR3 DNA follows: TGTGCCAGCACCACATACTATGGTACAGGGGCCGCAGATACGCAGTATTTT. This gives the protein CASTTYYGTGAADTQYF.

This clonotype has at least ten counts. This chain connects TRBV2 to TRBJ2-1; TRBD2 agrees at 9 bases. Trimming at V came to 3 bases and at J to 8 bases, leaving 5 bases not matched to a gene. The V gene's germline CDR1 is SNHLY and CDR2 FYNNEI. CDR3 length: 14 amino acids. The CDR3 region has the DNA TGTGCCAGCAGTGAGCGGGAGGGCCTGTATGAGCAGTTCTTC. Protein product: CASSEREGLYEQFF.